The TCR beta chain described here comes from a study of radiation and T cells in renal cell carcinoma. TCRdb's copy holds only in-frame clones and misses some; the assay was immunoSEQ multiplex PCR. This sample carries roughly 8,000 clones, almost 65% of them seen once, and the ten largest clones take about 39%. Specified treatment: treatment-naive control, cytoreductive nephrectomy. Treatment-naive patients without radiation supplied the control tumors at nephrectomy. Sequenced control tumors were from 11 males and a few females, median age approximately 53. V was trimmed by 3 bases and J by 1 base, leaving 9 bases between them. The CDR3 extends over 14 amino acids. Germline V gene sequence: CDR1 ENHRY, CDR2 SYGVKD.

This receptor was taken from an older woman with renal cell carcinoma. The V call is TRBV10-3, the J call TRBJ1-1; D unclear. This material consisted of tumor tissue, taken from a patient whose treatment was nephrectomy without radiotherapy. CDR3 in amino acids: CAISDSTENTEAFF. In DNA form, the CDR3 reads TGTGCCATCAGTGATTCGACGGAGAACACTGAAGCTTTCTTT.